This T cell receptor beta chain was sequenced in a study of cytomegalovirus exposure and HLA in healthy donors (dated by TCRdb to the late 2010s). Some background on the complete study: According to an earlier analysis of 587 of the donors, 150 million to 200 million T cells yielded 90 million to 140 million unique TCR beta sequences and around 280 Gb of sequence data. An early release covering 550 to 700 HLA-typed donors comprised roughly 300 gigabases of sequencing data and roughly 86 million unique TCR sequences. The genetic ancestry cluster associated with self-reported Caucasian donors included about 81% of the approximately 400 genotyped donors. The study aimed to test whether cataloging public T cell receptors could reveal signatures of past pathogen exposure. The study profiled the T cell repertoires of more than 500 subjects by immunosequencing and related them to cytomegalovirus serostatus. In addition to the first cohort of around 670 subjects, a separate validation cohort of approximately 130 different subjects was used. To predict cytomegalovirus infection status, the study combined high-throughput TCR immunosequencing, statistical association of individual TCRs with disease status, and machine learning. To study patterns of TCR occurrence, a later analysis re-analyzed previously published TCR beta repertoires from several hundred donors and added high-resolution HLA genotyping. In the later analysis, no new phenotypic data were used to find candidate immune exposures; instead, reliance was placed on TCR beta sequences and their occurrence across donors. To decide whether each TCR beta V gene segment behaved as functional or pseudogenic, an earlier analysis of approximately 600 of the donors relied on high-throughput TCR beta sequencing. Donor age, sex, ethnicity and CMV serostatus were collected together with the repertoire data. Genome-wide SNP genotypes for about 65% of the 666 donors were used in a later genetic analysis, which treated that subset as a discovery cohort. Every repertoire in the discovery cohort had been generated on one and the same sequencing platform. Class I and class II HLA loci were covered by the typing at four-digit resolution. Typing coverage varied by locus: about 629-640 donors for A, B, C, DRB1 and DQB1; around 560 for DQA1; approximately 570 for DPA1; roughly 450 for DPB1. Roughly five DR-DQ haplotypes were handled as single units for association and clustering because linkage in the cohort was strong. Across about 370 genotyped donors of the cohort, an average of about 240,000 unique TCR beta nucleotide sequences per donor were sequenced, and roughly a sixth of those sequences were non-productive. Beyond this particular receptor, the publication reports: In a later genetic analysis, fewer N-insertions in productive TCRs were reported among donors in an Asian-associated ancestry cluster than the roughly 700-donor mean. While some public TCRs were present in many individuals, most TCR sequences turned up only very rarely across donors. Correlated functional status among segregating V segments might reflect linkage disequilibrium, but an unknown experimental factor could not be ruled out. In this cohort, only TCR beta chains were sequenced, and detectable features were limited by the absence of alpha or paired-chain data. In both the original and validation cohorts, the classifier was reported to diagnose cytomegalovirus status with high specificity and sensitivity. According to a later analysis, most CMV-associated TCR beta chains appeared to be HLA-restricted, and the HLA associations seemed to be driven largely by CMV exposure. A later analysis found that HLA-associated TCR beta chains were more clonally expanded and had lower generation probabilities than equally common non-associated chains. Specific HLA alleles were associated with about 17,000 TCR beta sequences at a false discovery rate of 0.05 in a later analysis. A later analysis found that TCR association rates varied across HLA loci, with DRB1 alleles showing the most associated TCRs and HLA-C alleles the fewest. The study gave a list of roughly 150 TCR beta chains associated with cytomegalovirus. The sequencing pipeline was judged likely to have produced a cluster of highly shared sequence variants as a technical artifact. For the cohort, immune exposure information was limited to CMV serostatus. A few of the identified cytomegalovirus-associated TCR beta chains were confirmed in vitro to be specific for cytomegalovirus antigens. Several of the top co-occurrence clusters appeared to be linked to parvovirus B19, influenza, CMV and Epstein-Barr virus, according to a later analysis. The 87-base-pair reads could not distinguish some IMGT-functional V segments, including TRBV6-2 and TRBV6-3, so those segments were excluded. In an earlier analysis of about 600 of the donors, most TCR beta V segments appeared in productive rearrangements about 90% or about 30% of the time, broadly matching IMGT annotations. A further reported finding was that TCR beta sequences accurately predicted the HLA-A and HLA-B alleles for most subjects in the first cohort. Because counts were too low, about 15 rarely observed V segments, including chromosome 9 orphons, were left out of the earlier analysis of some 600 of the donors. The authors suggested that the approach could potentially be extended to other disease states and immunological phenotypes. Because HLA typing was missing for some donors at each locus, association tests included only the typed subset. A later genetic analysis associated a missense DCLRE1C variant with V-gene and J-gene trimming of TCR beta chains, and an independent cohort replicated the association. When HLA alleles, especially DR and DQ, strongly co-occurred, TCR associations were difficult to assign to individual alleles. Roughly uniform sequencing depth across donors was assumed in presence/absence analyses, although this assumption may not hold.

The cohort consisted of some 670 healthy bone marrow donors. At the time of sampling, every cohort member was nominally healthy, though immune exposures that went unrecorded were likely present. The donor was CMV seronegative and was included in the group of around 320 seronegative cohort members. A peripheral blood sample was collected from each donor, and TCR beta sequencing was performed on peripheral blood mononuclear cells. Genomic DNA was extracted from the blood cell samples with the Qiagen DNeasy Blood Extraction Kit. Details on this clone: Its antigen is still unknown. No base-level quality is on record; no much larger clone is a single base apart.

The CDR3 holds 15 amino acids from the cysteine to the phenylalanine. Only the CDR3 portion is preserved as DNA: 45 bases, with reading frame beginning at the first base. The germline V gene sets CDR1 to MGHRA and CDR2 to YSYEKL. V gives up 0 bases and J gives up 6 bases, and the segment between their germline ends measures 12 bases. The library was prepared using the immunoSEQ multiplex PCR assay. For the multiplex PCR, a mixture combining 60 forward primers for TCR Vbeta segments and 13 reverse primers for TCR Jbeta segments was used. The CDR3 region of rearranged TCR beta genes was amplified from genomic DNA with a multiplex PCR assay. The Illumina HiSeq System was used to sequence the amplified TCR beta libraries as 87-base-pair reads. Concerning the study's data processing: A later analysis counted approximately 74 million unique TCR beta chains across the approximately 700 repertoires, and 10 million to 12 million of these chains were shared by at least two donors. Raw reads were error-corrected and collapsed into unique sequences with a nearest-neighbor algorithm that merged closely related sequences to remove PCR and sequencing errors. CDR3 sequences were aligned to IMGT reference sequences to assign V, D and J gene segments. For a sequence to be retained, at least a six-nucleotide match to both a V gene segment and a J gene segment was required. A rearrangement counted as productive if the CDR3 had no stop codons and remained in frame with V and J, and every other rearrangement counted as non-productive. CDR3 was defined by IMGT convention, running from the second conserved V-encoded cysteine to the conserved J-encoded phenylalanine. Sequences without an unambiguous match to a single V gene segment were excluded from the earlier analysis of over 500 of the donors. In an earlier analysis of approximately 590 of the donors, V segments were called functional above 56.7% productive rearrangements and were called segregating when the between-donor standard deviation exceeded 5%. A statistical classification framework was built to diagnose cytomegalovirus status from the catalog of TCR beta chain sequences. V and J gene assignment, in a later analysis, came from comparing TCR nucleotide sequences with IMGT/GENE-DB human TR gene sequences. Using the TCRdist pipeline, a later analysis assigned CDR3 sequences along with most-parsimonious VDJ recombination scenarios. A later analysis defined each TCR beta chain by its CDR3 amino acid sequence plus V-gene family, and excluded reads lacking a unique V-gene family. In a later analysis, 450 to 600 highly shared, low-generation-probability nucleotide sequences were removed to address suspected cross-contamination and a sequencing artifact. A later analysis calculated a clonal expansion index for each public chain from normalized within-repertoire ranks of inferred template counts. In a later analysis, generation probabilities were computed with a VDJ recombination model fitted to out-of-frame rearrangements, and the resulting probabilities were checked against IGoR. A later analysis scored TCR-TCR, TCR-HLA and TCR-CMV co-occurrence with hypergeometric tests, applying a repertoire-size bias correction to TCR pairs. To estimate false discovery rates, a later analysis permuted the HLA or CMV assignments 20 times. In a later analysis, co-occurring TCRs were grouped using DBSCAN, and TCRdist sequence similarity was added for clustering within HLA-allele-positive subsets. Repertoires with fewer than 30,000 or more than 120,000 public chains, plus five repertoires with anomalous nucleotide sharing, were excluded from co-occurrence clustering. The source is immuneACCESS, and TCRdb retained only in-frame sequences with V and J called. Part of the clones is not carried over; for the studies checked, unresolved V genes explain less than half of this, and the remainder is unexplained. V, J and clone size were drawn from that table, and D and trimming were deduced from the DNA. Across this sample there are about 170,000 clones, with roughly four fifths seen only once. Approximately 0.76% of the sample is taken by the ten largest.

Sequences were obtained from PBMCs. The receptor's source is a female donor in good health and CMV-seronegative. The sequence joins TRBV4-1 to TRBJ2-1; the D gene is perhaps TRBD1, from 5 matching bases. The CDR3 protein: CASSQDAGLRNEQFF. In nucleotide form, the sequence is TGCGCCAGCAGCCAAGATGCAGGGTTGCGCAATGAGCAGTTCTTC.